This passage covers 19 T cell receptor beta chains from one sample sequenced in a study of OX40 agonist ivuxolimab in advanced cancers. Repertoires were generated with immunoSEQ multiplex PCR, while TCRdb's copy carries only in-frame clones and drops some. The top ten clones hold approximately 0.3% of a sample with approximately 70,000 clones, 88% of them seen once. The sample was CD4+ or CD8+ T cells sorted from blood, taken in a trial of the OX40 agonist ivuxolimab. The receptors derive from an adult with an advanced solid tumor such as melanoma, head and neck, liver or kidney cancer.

This CDR3 is CASSLVQKNIQYF. CDR3 sequence (DNA): TGTGCCAGCAGCTTAGTACAGAAAAACATTCAGTACTTC. The chain carries TRBV7-8 and TRBJ2-4; D gene ambiguous. Germline lookup yields CDR1 SGHVS and CDR2 FQNEAQ. Trimming stripped 1 base from V and 4 bases from J, with 5 bases between. The CDR3 is 13 amino acids.

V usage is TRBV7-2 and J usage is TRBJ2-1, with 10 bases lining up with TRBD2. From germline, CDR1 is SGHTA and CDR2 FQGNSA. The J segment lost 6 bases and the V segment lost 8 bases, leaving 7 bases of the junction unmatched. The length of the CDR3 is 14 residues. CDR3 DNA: TGTGCCAGCTCTCCGGGACTAGCGTCCAATGAGCAGTTCTTC. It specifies CASSPGLASNEQFF.

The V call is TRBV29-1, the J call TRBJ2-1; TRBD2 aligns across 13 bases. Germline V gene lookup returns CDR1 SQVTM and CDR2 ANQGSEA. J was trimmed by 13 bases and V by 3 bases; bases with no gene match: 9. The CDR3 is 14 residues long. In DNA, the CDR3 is TGCAGCGTTGACGGACTAGCGGGAGAATCGCTACAGTTCTTC. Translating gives CSVDGLAGESLQFF.

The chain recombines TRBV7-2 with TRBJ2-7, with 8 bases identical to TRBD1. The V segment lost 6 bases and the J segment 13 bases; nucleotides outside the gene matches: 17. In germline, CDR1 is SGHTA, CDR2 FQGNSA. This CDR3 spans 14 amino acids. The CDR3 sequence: CASRRLGQGASFYF. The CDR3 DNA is TGTGCCAGCAGGCGTCTTGGGCAGGGGGCCTCATTTTACTTC.

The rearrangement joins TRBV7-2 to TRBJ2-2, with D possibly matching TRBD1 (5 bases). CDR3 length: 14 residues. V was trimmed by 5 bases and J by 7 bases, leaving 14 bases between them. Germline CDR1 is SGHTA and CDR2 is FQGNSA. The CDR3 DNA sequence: TGTGCCAGCAGCCAAGGCAGGGCAGGCGGGGAGCTGTTTTTT. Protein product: CASSQGRAGGELFF.

The CDR3 region has the DNA TGCGCCAGCAGTGAGGGGGGGGGTAATCAGCCCCAGCATTTT. It codes for CASSEGGGNQPQHF. The chain employs TRBV10-2 and TRBJ1-5; TRBD1 is a possible D gene (5 bases). The CDR3 covers 14 residues. V was pared by 2 bases and J by 4 bases, with 9 bases between. CDR1 and CDR2 (germline): WSHSY, SAAADI.

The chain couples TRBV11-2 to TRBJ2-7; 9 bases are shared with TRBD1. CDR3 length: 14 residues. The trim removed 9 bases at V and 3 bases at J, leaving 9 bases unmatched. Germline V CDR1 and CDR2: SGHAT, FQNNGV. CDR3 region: CASTPGQGFYEQYF. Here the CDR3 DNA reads TGTGCCAGTACACCGGGACAGGGATTCTACGAGCAGTACTTC.

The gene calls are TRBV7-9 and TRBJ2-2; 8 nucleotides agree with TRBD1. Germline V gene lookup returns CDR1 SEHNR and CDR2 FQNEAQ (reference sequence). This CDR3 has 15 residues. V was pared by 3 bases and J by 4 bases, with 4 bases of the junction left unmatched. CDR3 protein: CASSFRQGSTGELFF. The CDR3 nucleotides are TGTGCCAGCAGCTTCAGACAGGGGAGCACCGGGGAGCTGTTTTTT.

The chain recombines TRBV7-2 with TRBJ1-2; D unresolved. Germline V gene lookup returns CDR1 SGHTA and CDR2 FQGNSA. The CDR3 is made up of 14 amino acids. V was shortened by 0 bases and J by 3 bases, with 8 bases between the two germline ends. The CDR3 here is CASSLAATDYGYTF. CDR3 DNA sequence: TGTGCCAGCAGCTTAGCAGCGACGGACTATGGCTACACCTTC.

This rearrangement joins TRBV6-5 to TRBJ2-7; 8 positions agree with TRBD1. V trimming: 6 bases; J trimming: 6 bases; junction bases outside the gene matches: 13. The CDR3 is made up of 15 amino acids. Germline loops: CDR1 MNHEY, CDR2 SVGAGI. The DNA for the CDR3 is TGTGCCAGCAGACGTTCCGGGACAGGTCGCTCCGAGCAGTACTTC. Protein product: CASRRSGTGRSEQYF.

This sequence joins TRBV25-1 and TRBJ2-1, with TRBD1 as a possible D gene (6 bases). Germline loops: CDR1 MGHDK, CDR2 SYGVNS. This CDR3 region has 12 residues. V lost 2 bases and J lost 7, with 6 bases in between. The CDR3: CASSEQGNEQFF. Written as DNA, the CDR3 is TGTGCCAGCAGTGAACAGGGGAATGAGCAGTTCTTC. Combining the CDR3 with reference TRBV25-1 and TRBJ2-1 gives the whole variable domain EADIYQTPRYLVIGTGKKITLECSQTMGHDKMYWYQQDPGMELHLIHYSYGVNSTEKGDLSSESTVSRIRTEHFPLTLESARPSHTSQYLCASSEQGNEQFFGPGTRLTVL.

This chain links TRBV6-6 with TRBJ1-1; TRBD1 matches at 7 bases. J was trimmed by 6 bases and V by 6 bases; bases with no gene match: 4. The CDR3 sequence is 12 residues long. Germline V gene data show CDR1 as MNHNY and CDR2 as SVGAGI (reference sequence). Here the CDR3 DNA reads TGTGCCAGCAGGACAGGGACCCCTGAAGCTTTCTTT. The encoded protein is CASRTGTPEAFF.

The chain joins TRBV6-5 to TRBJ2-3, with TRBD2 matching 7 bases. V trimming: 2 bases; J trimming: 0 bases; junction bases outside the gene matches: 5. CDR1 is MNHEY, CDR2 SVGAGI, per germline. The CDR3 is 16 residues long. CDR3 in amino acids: CASSYGRAGSTDTQYF. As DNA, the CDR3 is TGTGCCAGCAGTTACGGGAGGGCAGGCAGCACAGATACGCAGTATTTT.

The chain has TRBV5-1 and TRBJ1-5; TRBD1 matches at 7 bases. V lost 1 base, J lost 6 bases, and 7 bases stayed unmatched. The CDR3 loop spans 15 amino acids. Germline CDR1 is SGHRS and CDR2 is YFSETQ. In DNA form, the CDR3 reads TGCGCCAGCAGCTTGACAGGGGATGATAGTCAGCCCCAGCATTTT. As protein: CASSLTGDDSQPQHF. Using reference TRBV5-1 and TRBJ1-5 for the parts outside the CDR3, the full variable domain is KAGVTQTPRYLIKTRGQQVTLSCSPISGHRSVSWYQQTPGQGLQFLFEYFSETQRNKGNFPGRFSGRQFSNSRSEMNVSTLELGDSALYLCASSLTGDDSQPQHFGDGTRLSIL.

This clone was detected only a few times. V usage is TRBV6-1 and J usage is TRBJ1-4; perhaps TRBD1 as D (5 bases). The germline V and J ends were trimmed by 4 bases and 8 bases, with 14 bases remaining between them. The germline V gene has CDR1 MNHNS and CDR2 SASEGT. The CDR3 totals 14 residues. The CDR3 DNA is TGTGCCAGCAGTGCGAGAGGGGAACAAGAAAAACTGTTTTTT. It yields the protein CASSARGEQEKLFF.

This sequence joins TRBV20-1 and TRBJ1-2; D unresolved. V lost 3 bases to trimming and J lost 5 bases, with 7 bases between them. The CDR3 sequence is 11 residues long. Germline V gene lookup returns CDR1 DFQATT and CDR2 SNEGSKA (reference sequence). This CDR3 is CSASPLYGYTF. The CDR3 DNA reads TGCAGTGCTAGTCCACTTTATGGCTACACCTTC.

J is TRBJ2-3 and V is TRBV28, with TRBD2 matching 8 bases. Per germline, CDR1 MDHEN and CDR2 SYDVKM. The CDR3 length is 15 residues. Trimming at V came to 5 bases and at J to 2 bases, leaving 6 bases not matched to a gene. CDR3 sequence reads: CASSVNSGATDTQYF. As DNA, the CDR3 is TGTGCCAGCAGTGTCAATAGCGGGGCCACAGATACGCAGTATTTT. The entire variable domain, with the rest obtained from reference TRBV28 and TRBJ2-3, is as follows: DVKVTQSSRYLVKRTGEKVFLECVQDMDHENMFWYRQDPGLGLRLIYFSYDVKMKEKGDIPEGYSVSREKKERFSLILESASTNQTSMYLCASSVNSGATDTQYFGPGTRLTVL.

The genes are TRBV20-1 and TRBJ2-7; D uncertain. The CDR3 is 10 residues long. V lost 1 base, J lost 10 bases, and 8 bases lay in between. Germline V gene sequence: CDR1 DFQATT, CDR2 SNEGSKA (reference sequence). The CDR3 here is CSARADFQYF. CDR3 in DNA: TGCAGTGCTAGAGCCGATTTCCAGTACTTC.

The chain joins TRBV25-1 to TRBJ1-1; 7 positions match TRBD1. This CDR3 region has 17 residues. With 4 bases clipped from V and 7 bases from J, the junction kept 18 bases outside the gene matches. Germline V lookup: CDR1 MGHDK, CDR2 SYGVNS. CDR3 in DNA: TGTGCCAGCAGTGGCTACAGGGGCCCCATCCCGATTGATGAAGCTTTCTTT. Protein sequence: CASSGYRGPIPIDEAFF.